This T cell receptor (beta chain) comes out of a study of control samples from healthy donors and cancer patients. From germline, CDR1 is SGHDT and CDR2 YYEEEE. The CDR3 has 13 amino acids. Trimming shortened V by 4 bases and J by 5 bases, and 9 bases separated the two germline ends. TCRdb's copy holds only in-frame clones and misses some; the assay was immunoSEQ multiplex PCR. The sample consists of some 150,000 clones, 94% of them appearing once. Sample: blood. V and J are TRBV5-6 and TRBJ1-4, with D unresolved. The sequence derives from a man aged 40-49 years in good health. As DNA, the CDR3 is TGTGCCAGCAGCCCTGCGGGGAATGAAAAACTGTTTTTT. Translated, it gives CASSPAGNEKLFF.